Presented here are 21 T cell receptor beta chains from one specimen sequenced in a study of response to subunit inactivated influenza vaccine. In TCRdb, the RT-PCR reads were re-called with MiXCR into one record per CDR3 protein. The table has almost 600,000 distinct CDR3 sequences, 14% seen once. Source: PBMCs from blood, taken approximately 13 days after vaccination. These receptors were obtained from a man between 45 and 60 years old who received an inactivated influenza vaccine.

This clonotype appeared a few times. The genes are TRBV5-1 and TRBJ2-3; 7 nucleotides align to TRBD1. The CDR3 spans 14 residues. Germline lookup yields CDR1 SGHRS and CDR2 YFSETQ. Trimming cost V 4 bases and J 4 bases; bases outside gene matches: 6. CDR3 loop: CASSKDRLPDTQYF. In DNA form, the CDR3 reads TGCGCCAGCAGCAAGGACAGGTTACCAGATACGCAGTATTTT.

This clonotype came up a few times. V is TRBV15 and J is TRBJ2-3; D remains ambiguous. Trimming removed 7 bases from V and 4 bases from J, with 18 bases in between. This CDR3 comprises 15 residues. Germline V gives CDR1 LNHNV, CDR2 YYDKDF (reference sequence). CDR3 nucleotide sequence: TGTGCCACCACCCAATATGGAATAGGGTCAGATACGCAGTATTTT. Residues: CATTQYGIGSDTQYF.

This clonotype occurred a few times. This sequence joins TRBV24-1 and TRBJ1-5; 7 bases align to TRBD1. V lost 3 bases to trimming and J lost 6 bases; unmatched junction nucleotides: 7. The length of the CDR3 is 15 residues. Per germline, CDR1 KGHDR and CDR2 SFDVKD. The CDR3 here is CATSDRTGAGQPQHF. Here the CDR3 DNA reads TGTGCCACCAGTGATAGAACAGGGGCTGGTCAGCCCCAGCATTTT.

The chain joins TRBV7-9 to TRBJ2-1; TRBD2 agrees at 7 bases. This CDR3 is 15 amino acids long. Germline trimming cut 4 bases from V and 4 bases from J; bases unmatched to any gene: 7. Looked up from germline, CDR1 is SEHNR and CDR2 is FQNEAQ (reference sequence). Here the CDR3 reads CASSSGGREYNEQFF. The DNA of the CDR3 is TGTGCCAGCAGCTCGGGGGGACGGGAGTACAATGAGCAGTTCTTC.

This clonotype was picked up many times. This chain connects TRBV7-2 to TRBJ2-3, with 8 bases that match TRBD2. The CDR3 is 15 residues long. CDR1 SGHTA and CDR2 FQGNSA come from the germline V gene. The V segment lost 1 base and the J segment 7 bases; nucleotides outside the gene matches: 7. The CDR3 DNA is TGTGCCAGCAGCTTAGTTTCCAGCGGGGGTAATACGCAGTATTTT. Protein sequence: CASSLVSSGGNTQYF. Using reference TRBV7-2 and TRBJ2-3 for the parts outside the CDR3, the full variable domain is GAGVSQSPSNKVTEKGKDVELRCDPISGHTALYWYRQSLGQGLEFLIYFQGNSAPDKSGLPSDRFSAERTGGSVSTLTIQRTQQEDSAVYLCASSLVSSGGNTQYFGPGTRLTVL.

This clonotype was detected a few times. The chain employs TRBV27 and TRBJ2-2; TRBD1 is a possible D gene (5 bases). V dropped 0 bases and J dropped 7 bases, with 18 bases sitting between them. CDR1 and CDR2 from the germline V gene are MNHEY and SMNVEV (reference sequence). The CDR3 totals 17 residues. CDR3 sequence: CASSLSMPGRNVGELFF. The CDR3 nucleotides are TGTGCCAGCAGTTTATCGATGCCAGGGCGAAACGTCGGGGAGCTGTTTTTT.

The chain links TRBV29-1 to TRBJ2-1, with D hard to call. The CDR3 runs to 16 residues. Trimming took off 4 bases at V and 4 bases at J, with 20 bases between the two ends. The germline CDR1 and CDR2 sequences are SQVTM and ANQGSEA. The CDR3 coding sequence is TGCAGCGTTGGCGGCGGAGATCCCTCCTTTTACAATGAGCAGTTCTTC. It yields the protein CSVGGGDPSFYNEQFF.

The rearrangement joins TRBV5-1 to TRBJ2-7, with D perhaps assigned TRBD1 or TRBD2 (5 bases each). Germline values: CDR1 SGHRS, CDR2 YFSETQ. Trimming took 0 bases from V and 2 from J, leaving 15 bases between them. This CDR3 has 16 amino acids. The CDR3 nucleotides read TGCGCCAGCAGCTTGGCTGCCGGGACGTCGGCCTACGAGCAGTACTTC. Its protein product is CASSLAAGTSAYEQYF.

The chain combines TRBV4-3 with TRBJ1-1; tentative D call: TRBD1 (6 bases). This CDR3 is 16 amino acids long. The germline V gene has CDR1 LGHNA and CDR2 YSLEER. Trimming took off 1 base at V and 1 base at J, with 13 bases between the two ends. CDR3 in DNA: TGCGCCAGCAGCCAAGTCCTAACAGGGCGGAACACTGAAGCTTTCTTT. Amino acid sequence: CASSQVLTGRNTEAFF.

This clonotype appeared a few times. This rearrangement joins TRBV18 to TRBJ1-4, with D unclear. This CDR3 is built from 13 residues. Germline V CDR1 and CDR2: KGHSH, LQKENI. The V and J ends lost 6 bases and 4 bases respectively, with 9 bases between them. Written as DNA, the CDR3 is TGTGCCAGCTCGCCGGACCGTAATGAAAAACTGTTTTTT. This sequence encodes CASSPDRNEKLFF.

The chain employs TRBV6-1 and TRBJ2-1; 7 nucleotides line up with TRBD2. Germline lookup yields CDR1 MNHNS and CDR2 SASEGT. Trimming removed 9 bases from V and 0 bases from J; junction bases left unmatched: 8. The CDR3 runs to 15 residues. The DNA of the CDR3 is TGTGCCAGTAGCCCCGGGACTACCTCCTACAATGAGCAGTTCTTC. Protein product: CASSPGTTSYNEQFF.

The V call is TRBV24-1, the J call TRBJ2-7, with D maybe TRBD1 (6 bases). This CDR3 spans 15 amino acids. From germline, CDR1 is KGHDR and CDR2 SFDVKD. Trimming cost V 2 bases and J 0 bases, with 10 bases left between them. This CDR3 reads CATSDSQGASYEQYF. The CDR3 coding sequence is TGTGCCACCAGTGATTCACAGGGCGCCTCCTACGAGCAGTACTTC.

The J gene is TRBJ2-1, the V gene TRBV4-3; either TRBD1 or TRBD2 may fit D (6 bases each). Germline CDR1 LGHNA, CDR2 YSLEER. V was trimmed by 4 bases and J by 0 bases, leaving 25 bases between them. This CDR3 has 20 amino acids. CDR3 coding DNA: TGCGCCAGCAGCCGCTATTTAGTGGGGGGCCGTGTTGTCTCCTACAATGAGCAGTTCTTC. Its protein is CASSRYLVGGRVVSYNEQFF.

In its sample, this clonotype was seen a few times. This chain uses TRBV3-1 with TRBJ2-1, with 9 bases matching TRBD2. V was clipped by 5 bases and J by 0 bases; unmatched bases: 5. This CDR3 has 16 amino acids. Germline V gene sequence: CDR1 LGHDT, CDR2 YNNKEL (reference sequence). This chain's CDR3 is CASSKNSGGSYNEQFF. Written as DNA, the CDR3 is TGTGCCAGCAGCAAAAATAGCGGGGGCTCCTACAATGAGCAGTTCTTC.

This clonotype was observed a handful of times. V gene TRBV15 combines with J gene TRBJ1-2, with D maybe TRBD1 (5 bases). The V and J ends lost 0 bases and 6 bases respectively, with 11 bases between them. CDR1 is LNHNV and CDR2 is YYDKDF in the germline V gene (reference sequence). The CDR3 loop spans 14 amino acids. The CDR3 coding sequence is TGTGCCACCAGCAGAGACCTGCAGGGTCATGGCTACACCTTC. Its protein product is CATSRDLQGHGYTF.

The V call is TRBV18, the J call TRBJ2-1; 8 bases align to TRBD1. V lost 8 bases, J lost 7 bases, and 4 bases stayed unmatched. CDR1 and CDR2 from the germline V gene are KGHSH and LQKENI. The CDR3 length is 12 residues. The CDR3 is CASARDRNEQFF. CDR3 DNA: TGTGCCAGCGCACGGGACAGGAATGAGCAGTTCTTC.

The chain combines TRBV24-1 with TRBJ2-2; TRBD1 might be the D (7 bases). Trimming cost V 3 bases and J 4 bases, with 11 bases left between them. The CDR3 totals 15 residues. The germline CDR1 and CDR2 sequences are KGHDR and SFDVKD. This CDR3 reads CATSDAGQSTGELFF. The CDR3 region has the DNA TGTGCCACCAGTGATGCGGGACAGAGCACCGGGGAGCTGTTTTTT.

This clonotype was counted many times. The rearrangement links TRBV10-3 to TRBJ2-2; 7 bases agree with TRBD1. Germline V gene lookup returns CDR1 ENHRY and CDR2 SYGVKD. The CDR3 has 15 residues. With 3 bases clipped from V and 0 bases from J, the junction kept 1 base outside the gene matches. The CDR3 sequence is CAISDGTANTGELFF. The CDR3 coding sequence is TGTGCCATCAGTGATGGGACAGCGAACACCGGGGAGCTGTTTTTT.

In this sample, this clonotype turned up a few times. The rearrangement links TRBV5-1 to TRBJ2-5, with 7 bases aligning to TRBD2. The length of the CDR3 is 17 residues. The ends lost 4 bases at V and 4 bases at J; junction bases unmatched: 16. Germline loops: CDR1 SGHRS, CDR2 YFSETQ. CDR3 in DNA: TGCGCCAGCAGCCCCCCCTCGGGAATAGCGGGTGCAGAGACCCAGTACTTC. Its protein is CASSPPSGIAGAETQYF.

A few counts support this clonotype. This chain uses TRBV6-2 or TRBV6-3 with TRBJ2-2; 7 bases are shared with TRBD2. Germline assignment: CDR1 MNHEY and CDR2 SVGEGT. The CDR3 runs to 15 residues. V lost 2 bases and J lost 9; bases outside the gene matches: 9. The CDR3 DNA is TGTGCCAGCAGTTACGGGGCCGGGAGGAACTGGGAGCTGTTTTTT. This translates into CASSYGAGRNWELFF.

The genes are TRBV30 and TRBJ1-2, with D unresolved. V was clipped by 5 bases and J by 0 bases, with 7 bases between them. The CDR3 has 12 residues. Germline V lookup: CDR1 GTSNPN, CDR2 SVGIG (reference sequence). The CDR3: CAWAAANYGYTF. For the CDR3, the DNA is TGTGCCTGGGCCGCGGCTAACTATGGCTACACCTTC. Filled out from reference TRBV30 and TRBJ1-2, the complete variable domain reads SQTIHQWPATLVQPVGSPLSLECTVEGTSNPNLYWYRQAAGRGLQLLFYSVGIGQISSEVPQNLSASRPQDRQFILSSKKLLLSDSGFYLCAWAAANYGYTFGSGTRLTVV.